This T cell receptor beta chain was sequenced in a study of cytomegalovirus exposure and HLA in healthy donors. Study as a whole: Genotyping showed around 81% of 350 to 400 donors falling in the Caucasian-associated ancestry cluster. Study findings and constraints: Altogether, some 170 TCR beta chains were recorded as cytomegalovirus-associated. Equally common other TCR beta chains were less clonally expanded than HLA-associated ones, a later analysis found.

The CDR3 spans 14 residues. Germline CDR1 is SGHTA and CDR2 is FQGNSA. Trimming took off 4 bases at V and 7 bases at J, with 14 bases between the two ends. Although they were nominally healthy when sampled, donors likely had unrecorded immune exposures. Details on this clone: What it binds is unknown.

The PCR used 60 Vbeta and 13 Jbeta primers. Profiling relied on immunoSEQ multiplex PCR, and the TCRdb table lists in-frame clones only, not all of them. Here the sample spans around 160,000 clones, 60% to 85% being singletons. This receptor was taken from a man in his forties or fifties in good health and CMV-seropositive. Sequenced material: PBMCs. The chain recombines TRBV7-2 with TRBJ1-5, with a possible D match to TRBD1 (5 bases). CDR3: CASSSGGGGQPQHF. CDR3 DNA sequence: TGTGCCAGCAGCTCCGGGGGGGGTGGCCAGCCCCAGCATTTT.